This entry is about one TCR beta chain. Its antigen is not known. This specimen belongs to a study of Ad26.COV2.S vaccination and SARS-CoV-2 variants. Whole-study context: Donor was one of the participants in the Ad26.COV2.S arm of the COV1001 trial. Findings and limits, study-wide: Individuals receiving vaccine had higher spike-specific TCR breadth than placebo recipients did.

CDR1 is SGHNT, CDR2 YYREEE, per germline (reference sequence). This CDR3 is 12 amino acids long. V was cut by 4 bases and J by 8 bases, with 12 bases left in between. Produced via immunoSEQ multiplex PCR; TCRdb's table is partial and in-frame only. The profile shows a few hundred thousand clones, 75% to 90% of them singletons. Treatment denoted: 15 to 20 received Ad26.COV2.S at low or high dose, single or two shots; several received placebo; per-sample allocation not given. Repertoires come from day 63 after the first vaccine or placebo injection. The individual, an adult aged 18-55 years, was a donor in Boston.

Sequences were derived from peripheral blood, sampled in a trial of Ad26.COV2.S vaccine versus placebo. The chain links TRBV5-4 to TRBJ1-2, with D perhaps matching TRBD1 (5 bases). The TCR originated in a person aged 18 to 65 who received the Ad26.COV2.S COVID-19 vaccine or a placebo. CDR3 sequence (DNA): TGTGCCAGCAGCCCGAACGGGGGAGGCTACACCTTC. Translation gives CASSPNGGGYTF.